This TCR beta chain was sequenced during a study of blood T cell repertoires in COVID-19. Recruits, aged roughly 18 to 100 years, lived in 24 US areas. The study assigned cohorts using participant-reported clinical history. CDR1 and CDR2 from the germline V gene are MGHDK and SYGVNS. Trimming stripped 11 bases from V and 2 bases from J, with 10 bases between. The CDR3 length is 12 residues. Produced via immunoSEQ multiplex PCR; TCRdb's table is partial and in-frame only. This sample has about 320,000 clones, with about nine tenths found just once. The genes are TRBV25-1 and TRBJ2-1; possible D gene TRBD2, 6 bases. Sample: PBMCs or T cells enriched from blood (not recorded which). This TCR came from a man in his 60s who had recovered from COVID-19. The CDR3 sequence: CAVEGTYNEQFF. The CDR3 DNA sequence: TGTGCCGTGGAGGGCACCTACAATGAGCAGTTCTTC.